Following are 30 T cell receptor beta chains from one sample sequenced in a study of T cell responses to AZD1222 COVID-19 vaccine. TCRdb's copy holds only in-frame clones and misses some; the assay was immunoSEQ multiplex PCR. The top ten hold roughly 2.3% of the sample, which has about 150,000 clones, over 90% seen once. Sequenced material: peripheral blood, taken on day 0 of AZD1222 vaccination. The receptors were gathered from an adult in good health.

The rearrangement joins TRBV2 to TRBJ2-1; D call uncertain. CDR1 and CDR2 from the germline V gene are SNHLY and FYNNEI. Deletions cut 6 bases from V and 3 bases from J, with 6 bases between. The CDR3 covers 12 residues. CDR3 in amino acids: CASRSGYNEQFF. The DNA of the CDR3 is TGTGCCAGCAGGAGTGGCTACAATGAGCAGTTCTTC. Full variable domain (remainder filled in from reference TRBV2 and TRBJ2-1): EPEVTQTPSHQVTQMGQEVILRCVPISNHLYFYWYRQILGQKVEFLVSFYNNEISEKSEIFDDQFSVERPDGSNFTLKIRSTKLEDSAMYFCASRSGYNEQFFGPGTRLTVL.

The genes are TRBV6-2 or TRBV6-3 and TRBJ1-5; TRBD1 matches 10 bases. V lost 6 bases and J lost 4; bases outside the gene matches: 9. CDR3 length equals 16 residues. In germline, CDR1 is MNHEY, CDR2 SVGEGT. The CDR3 nucleotides read TGTGCCAGCAGCAGCGCCGGGACAGGGGTAAATCAGCCCCAGCATTTT. It yields the protein CASSSAGTGVNQPQHF.

In DNA form, the CDR3 reads TGTGCCAGCAGTTTATTCGGACTAGCGTTCAATGAGCAGTTCTTC. Protein: CASSLFGLAFNEQFF. The chain combines TRBV27 with TRBJ2-1; the match to TRBD2 covers 9 bases. Germline V gene sequence: CDR1 MNHEY, CDR2 SMNVEV (reference sequence). The CDR3 length is 15 residues. Trimming cost V 1 base and J 6 bases; bases outside gene matches: 4.

The V call is TRBV6-5, the J call TRBJ2-7; D call uncertain. V lost 7 bases to trimming and J lost 1 base, with 11 bases between them. The CDR3 has 13 residues. Germline CDR1 and CDR2: MNHEY and SVGAGI. The CDR3 region has the DNA TGTGCCAGCAACACTCCGCTATCCTACGAGCAGTACTTC. Its protein is CASNTPLSYEQYF.

The chain carries TRBV3-1 (or the pseudogene TRBV3-2) and TRBJ2-5, with 10 nucleotides matching TRBD2. This CDR3 has 15 residues. From germline, CDR1 is LGHDT and CDR2 YNNKEL (reference sequence). V dropped 7 bases and J dropped 5; count of bases not matched to a gene: 10. CDR3 in amino acids: CASTPIAGGGETQYF. In nucleotides, the CDR3 is TGTGCCAGCACCCCTATAGCGGGGGGCGGGGAGACCCAGTACTTC.

The chain uses TRBV11-2 and TRBJ1-1, with D uncertain. This CDR3 contains 13 residues. Trimming cost V 5 bases and J 6 bases, with 13 bases left between them. Germline V lookup: CDR1 SGHAT, CDR2 FQNNGV. The CDR3 here is CASSPPRRPEAFF. CDR3 sequence (DNA): TGTGCCAGCAGCCCCCCGAGACGACCTGAAGCTTTCTTT.

This clone appeared a single time. The chain recombines TRBV5-1 with TRBJ1-2; 9 nucleotides align to TRBD1. Germline CDR1 and CDR2: SGHRS and YFSETQ. This CDR3 spans 16 amino acids. The ends lost 3 bases at V and 6 bases at J; junction bases unmatched: 12. The CDR3 loop reads CASSSGTGIGQNGYTF. Here the CDR3 DNA reads TGCGCCAGCAGCTCCGGGACAGGGATCGGTCAGAATGGCTACACCTTC.

The DNA of the CDR3 is TGCAGCGTTGCCGACAGGGAAGCTGAAAAACTGTTTTTT. This encodes CSVADREAEKLFF. The V and J genes are TRBV29-1 and TRBJ1-4; 7 positions agree with TRBD1. V was clipped by 4 bases and J by 7 bases; unmatched bases: 6. The CDR3 is 13 amino acids. Germline lookup yields CDR1 SQVTM and CDR2 ANQGSEA.

CDR3 region: CASSGRSGGIYEQYF. The CDR3 nucleotides are TGTGCCAGCAGCGGCAGGAGCGGGGGGATCTACGAGCAGTACTTC. The genes are TRBV7-6 and TRBJ2-7, with 9 bases identical to TRBD2. Germline-derived CDR1 and CDR2 are SGHVS and FNYEAQ. Trimming took 5 bases from V and 3 from J; bases not matched to a gene: 8. This CDR3 comprises 15 residues.

The CDR3 DNA follows: TGTGCCAGCAGCTTAGGACAGGAGTTCTATGGCTACACCTTC. As protein: CASSLGQEFYGYTF. This chain links TRBV5-4 with TRBJ1-2, with 7 bases lining up with TRBD1. Per germline, CDR1 SGHNT and CDR2 YYREEE (reference sequence). J lost 4 bases, V lost 2 bases, and 5 bases had no gene match. This CDR3 has 14 amino acids.

The rearrangement joins TRBV28 to TRBJ1-5; no clear D gene. CDR3 length: 15 residues. Germline assignment: CDR1 MDHEN and CDR2 SYDVKM. V shed 3 bases and J shed 2 bases, with 11 bases lying between them. The CDR3 DNA is TGTGCCAGCAGTTTCGCGGGAATTGGCAATCAGCCCCAGCATTTT. It yields the protein CASSFAGIGNQPQHF.

The chain has TRBV29-1 and TRBJ1-2; a weak D match, TRBD1 (6 bases). Germline V CDR1 and CDR2: SQVTM, ANQGSEA. The CDR3 spans 14 residues. V lost 5 bases to trimming and J lost 4 bases, with 17 bases between them. CDR3 DNA sequence: TGCAGCGTTCGAACACCTGACAGGCTCTATGGCTACACCTTC. Translating it yields CSVRTPDRLYGYTF. Using reference TRBV29-1 and TRBJ1-2 for the parts outside the CDR3, the full variable domain is SAVISQKPSRDICQRGTSLTIQCQVDSQVTMMFWYRQQPGQSLTLIATANQGSEATYESGFVIDKFPISRPNLTFSTLTVSNMSPEDSSIYLCSVRTPDRLYGYTFGSGTRLTVV.

This rearrangement joins TRBV28 to TRBJ1-3, with D unclear. This CDR3 has 15 residues. Between the trimmed V and J ends, which lost 3 bases and 0 bases, there was a span of 9 bases. Germline V gene data show CDR1 as MDHEN and CDR2 as SYDVKM. This CDR3 reads CASSLATVSGNTIYF. CDR3 in DNA: TGTGCCAGCAGTTTGGCCACAGTCTCTGGAAACACCATATATTTT.

The chain is built from TRBV6-5 and TRBJ1-5; D might be TRBD1 (5 bases). Trimming took off 6 bases at V and 7 bases at J, with 13 bases between the two ends. CDR3 length: 13 amino acids. CDR1 MNHEY and CDR2 SVGAGI come from the germline V gene. CDR3 DNA: TGTGCCAGCAGGCCTCGCAGGGAACAGCCCCAGCATTTT. It translates to CASRPRREQPQHF.

The chain has TRBV2 and TRBJ1-3; tentative D call: TRBD1 (5 bases). Trimming shortened V by 2 bases and J by 2 bases, and 13 bases separated the two germline ends. Per the germline V gene, CDR1 is SNHLY and CDR2 is FYNNEI. The CDR3 contains 16 residues. CDR3 coding DNA: TGTGCCAGCAGTGAAAGGCGCCAGGACACTGGAAACACCATATATTTT. Translated: CASSERRQDTGNTIYF.

The genes are TRBV4-3 and TRBJ1-4; D uncertain. Germline loops: CDR1 LGHNA, CDR2 YSLEER. V was clipped by 3 bases and J by 4 bases, with 15 bases between them. The CDR3 is made up of 16 amino acids. The CDR3 region is CASSQGGRRINEKLFF. DNA for the CDR3: TGCGCCAGCAGCCAGGGAGGGCGGCGGATTAATGAAAAACTGTTTTTT.

The chain recombines TRBV3-1 (or the pseudogene TRBV3-2) with TRBJ2-1; D remains unclear. The V end was cut by 5 bases, the J end by 1 base, with 12 bases between. CDR1 LGHDT and CDR2 YNNKEL come from the germline V gene (reference sequence). The CDR3 is 15 amino acids. The CDR3 loop is CASSVQSWSYNEQFF. DNA for the CDR3: TGTGCCAGCAGCGTACAGAGTTGGTCCTACAATGAGCAGTTCTTC.

The V call is TRBV2, the J call TRBJ2-6, with 7 nucleotides matching TRBD2. The CDR3 is made up of 17 amino acids. Trimming at V came to 7 bases and at J to 2 bases, leaving 11 bases not matched to a gene. CDR1 is SNHLY and CDR2 is FYNNEI in the germline V gene. The CDR3 region is CASNPGGGIPGANVLTF. The CDR3, as DNA: TGTGCCAGCAATCCTGGGGGGGGAATCCCTGGGGCCAACGTCCTGACTTTC.

The chain recombines TRBV6-5 with TRBJ1-1; D is possibly TRBD1 (6 bases). With 6 bases removed from V and 5 bases from J, the gap between germline ends came to 19 bases. This CDR3 has 15 amino acids. Germline V lookup: CDR1 MNHEY, CDR2 SVGAGI. The CDR3 sequence is CASSLNTGPGTEAFF. The CDR3 DNA is TGTGCCAGCAGCCTCAACACAGGGCCGGGGACTGAAGCTTTCTTT.

V is TRBV5-1 and J is TRBJ1-5, with D perhaps TRBD1 (5 bases). Germline V gene lookup returns CDR1 SGHRS and CDR2 YFSETQ. The CDR3 contains 13 residues. The V and J ends lost 4 bases and 1 base respectively, with 6 bases between them. The CDR3 nucleotides read TGCGCCAGCAGCCGGGACAGCAATCAGCCCCAGCATTTT. It specifies CASSRDSNQPQHF.

This clone came up a few times. This chain connects TRBV28 to TRBJ1-5, with D possibly matching TRBD1 (5 bases). Per the germline V gene, CDR1 is MDHEN and CDR2 is SYDVKM. The V end was cut by 7 bases, the J end by 3 bases, with 16 bases between. The CDR3 extends over 15 amino acids. CDR3: CASNTQGNVNQPQHF. The CDR3 nucleotides read TGTGCCAGCAACACCCAGGGAAATGTCAATCAGCCCCAGCATTTT. Full variable domain (outside the CDR3, taken from reference TRBV28 and TRBJ1-5): DVKVTQSSRYLVKRTGEKVFLECVQDMDHENMFWYRQDPGLGLRLIYFSYDVKMKEKGDIPEGYSVSREKKERFSLILESASTNQTSMYLCASNTQGNVNQPQHFGDGTRLSIL.

This rearrangement joins TRBV3-1 (or the pseudogene TRBV3-2) to TRBJ1-1; D might be TRBD1 (6 bases). The CDR3 is 13 amino acids. V shed 5 bases and J shed 7 bases, with 14 bases lying between them. The germline V gene encodes CDR1 LGHDT and CDR2 YNNKEL (reference sequence). The CDR3 sequence is CASSSTGFGEAFF. The CDR3 region has the DNA TGTGCCAGCAGCTCTACAGGGTTCGGTGAAGCTTTCTTT.

There are a few counts of this clone. V gene TRBV2 combines with J gene TRBJ2-1, with 7 bases identical to TRBD1. This CDR3 spans 17 amino acids. V shed 7 bases, J shed 10 bases, and the junction held 22 bases outside the gene matches. CDR1 SNHLY and CDR2 FYNNEI come from the germline V gene. CDR3 DNA: TGTGCCAGCAACCCCCGGGACAGTAACTACTTTCTTAGCGAGCAGTTCTTC. Its protein is CASNPRDSNYFLSEQFF.

This rearrangement joins TRBV19 to TRBJ1-1; D unresolved. Germline V CDR1 and CDR2: LNHDA, SQIVND (reference sequence). There are 15 residues in the CDR3. The V end lost 0 bases, the J end lost 2 bases, and 10 bases lay between the germline ends. CDR3 DNA sequence: TGTGCCAGTAGTATAGATGATGCGGGAAACACTGAAGCTTTCTTT. Protein sequence: CASSIDDAGNTEAFF.

The chain links TRBV6-1 to TRBJ1-1; D gene uncertain. The germline V gene has CDR1 MNHNS and CDR2 SASEGT. The CDR3 is made up of 15 amino acids. V gave up 1 base and J gave up 3 bases, with 12 bases separating them. The CDR3 sequence: CASSEGQVGDTEAFF. CDR3 coding DNA: TGTGCCAGCAGTGAAGGGCAGGTTGGAGACACTGAAGCTTTCTTT.

This chain uses TRBV27 with TRBJ1-5; 9 bases agree with TRBD1. Trimming cost V 2 bases and J 6 bases; bases outside gene matches: 11. In germline, CDR1 is MNHEY, CDR2 SMNVEV (reference sequence). The CDR3 is made up of 17 amino acids. The CDR3 DNA follows: TGTGCCAGCAGTTTAACCCCCGGGACAGGGCTCGGTCAGCCCCAGCATTTT. Translating it yields CASSLTPGTGLGQPQHF.

This clone has more than one count but fewer than ten. This rearrangement joins TRBV4-2 to TRBJ2-7; 13 positions agree with TRBD2. This CDR3 has 17 amino acids. Germline V gives CDR1 LGHNA, CDR2 YNFKEQ. The J segment lost 2 bases and the V segment lost 4 bases, leaving 8 bases of the junction unmatched. The CDR3 here is CASSLRTGTSGAYEQYF. The CDR3 DNA reads TGTGCCAGCAGCCTAAGGACCGGGACTAGCGGGGCCTACGAGCAGTACTTC.

This clone was counted a single time. The chain combines TRBV19 with TRBJ2-7, with a weak D call TRBD1 (6 bases). Between the trimmed V and J ends, which lost 8 bases and 2 bases, there was a span of 28 bases. Germline values: CDR1 LNHDA, CDR2 SQIVND (reference sequence). The CDR3 is 18 amino acids. As DNA, the CDR3 is TGTGCCAGTTCCTGGGGCAGGGGATTAAGATCCGAAGCCTACGAGCAGTACTTC. Residues: CASSWGRGLRSEAYEQYF.

The J gene is TRBJ2-4, the V gene TRBV19; D is ambiguous. Germline assignment: CDR1 LNHDA and CDR2 SQIVND (reference sequence). Trimming removed 2 bases from V and 4 bases from J, with 18 bases in between. The CDR3 runs to 17 residues. The chain's CDR3 is CASSISPSGSKKNIQYF. CDR3 in DNA: TGTGCCAGTAGTATATCCCCCTCCGGGTCTAAAAAAAACATTCAGTACTTC.

V is TRBV11-3 and J is TRBJ2-3; 13 nucleotides match TRBD2. Per germline, CDR1 SGHNT and CDR2 YENEEA. With V trimmed by 4 bases and J by 1 base, 2 bases remained unmatched. The CDR3 extends over 16 amino acids. This chain's CDR3 is CASSSGLAGGTDTQYF. In DNA, the CDR3 is TGTGCCAGCAGCTCCGGACTAGCGGGGGGCACAGATACGCAGTATTTT.